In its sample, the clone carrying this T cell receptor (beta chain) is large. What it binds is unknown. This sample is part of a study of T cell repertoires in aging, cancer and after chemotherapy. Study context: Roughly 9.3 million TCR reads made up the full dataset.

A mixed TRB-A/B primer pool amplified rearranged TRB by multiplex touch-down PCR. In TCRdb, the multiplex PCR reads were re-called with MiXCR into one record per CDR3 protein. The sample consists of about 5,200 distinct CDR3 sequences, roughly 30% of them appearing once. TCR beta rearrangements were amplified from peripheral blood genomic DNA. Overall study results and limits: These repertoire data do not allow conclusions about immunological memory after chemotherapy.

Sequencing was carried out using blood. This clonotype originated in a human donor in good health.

CDR3 residues: CSVATIASTDTQYF. The CDR3, as DNA: TGCAGCGTCGCAACTATCGCTAGCACAGATACGCAGTATTTT. The chain joins TRBV29-1 to TRBJ2-3; D call uncertain. This CDR3 region has 14 residues. Germline V CDR1 and CDR2: SQVTM, ANQGSEA. V lost 6 bases and J 0 bases, leaving 13 bases between the germline ends.